This T cell receptor (beta chain) derives from a study of identical twins. To note about this clonotype: Its antigen remains unknown.

Template switching added a universal primer site; cDNA carried unique molecular identifiers. From the 5' RACE reads, TCRdb called clonotypes with MiXCR, one entry per CDR3 protein. The data contain 550,000 to 700,000 distinct CDR3 sequences, around 20% of them singletons. General study results and limits: The study found excess low generation probability among twin-shared out-of-frame alpha sequences.

The CDR3 is 17 residues long. The V gene's germline CDR1 is SGHTA and CDR2 FQGNSA. Trimming pared 4 bases from V and 2 bases from J, leaving 19 bases between. These data were also reused for a study on T cells expressing NK-cell markers. That report notes: Eight donors were sequenced, seven testing HCMV-seropositive and one testing seronegative. What remained unclear was the HCMV specificity of expanded NKG2C+ T cell clones.

The sample taken for sequencing was PBMCs. The J gene is TRBJ2-3, the V gene TRBV7-2; tentatively, D is TRBD1 or TRBD2 (6 bases each). The sequence was collected from a woman younger than 30 in good health. CDR3 protein: CASSSVEGGLPTDTQYF. CDR3 coding DNA: TGTGCCAGCAGCTCGGTCGAGGGGGGCCTCCCCACAGATACGCAGTATTTT.